The sequence of this TCR beta chain was determined in a study of cytomegalovirus exposure and HLA in healthy donors. With 1 base removed from V and 0 bases from J, the gap between germline ends came to 12 bases. Germline lookup yields CDR1 MNHEY and CDR2 SMNVEV (reference sequence). The CDR3 sequence is 16 residues long. Primers: 60 Vbeta forward and 13 Jbeta reverse. Sequenced by immunoSEQ multiplex PCR; TCRdb stores in-frame clones only, minus some. The profile covers about 160,000 clones, with around four fifths appearing a single time and roughly 1.2% taken by the ten largest. Sequencing was done on a sample of PBMCs. The sequence came from a woman between 50 and 59 years old in good health and CMV-seronegative. The chain uses TRBV27 and TRBJ1-1, with D possibly TRBD1 on 5 matching bases. CDR3 sequence: CASSLYWTSVNTEAFF. The CDR3 nucleotides read TGTGCCAGCAGTTTATATTGGACATCGGTGAACACTGAAGCTTTCTTT.